There are many counts of the clone carrying this T cell receptor beta chain. The antigen is unknown. CDR3 length equals 13 residues. The V gene's germline CDR1 is MNHNS and CDR2 SASEGT. V lost 4 bases, J lost 4 bases, and 10 bases lay in between. The data are from a study of blood T cells in healthy people across ages. In the study overall: Template switching recovered approximately one barcoded beta molecule for every two T cells. The study's findings and limits: Bulk PBMC profiling left naive and antigen-experienced comparisons inconclusive.

Sample-barcoded 5' priming and a J-beta primer mix drove a second PCR of roughly 7 to 11 cycles. The yield of each sample was at least 3 million CDR3-containing paired-end reads. Each CDR3 protein is one row after TCRdb ran MiXCR on the 5' RACE reads. The profile covers fewer than 800,000 distinct CDR3 sequences, with 32% appearing a single time and 15% to 17% taken by the ten largest. PBMCs, at least 6.5 million per sample, were isolated. The TCR sequence derives from a woman aged 80 or older in good health. The chain links TRBV6-1 to TRBJ1-2; D not certain. Sequenced material: blood. The DNA for the CDR3 is TGTGCCAGCAGTGCGGGAAGCGGCTATGGCTACACCTTC. Protein: CASSAGSGYGYTF.